This TCR beta chain was captured by sequencing in a study of response to subunit inactivated influenza vaccine (dated by TCRdb to the late 2010s). Background for the entire study: Deep quantitative T cell receptor repertoire profiling was used in the study to track responses to a trivalent subunit inactivated influenza vaccine. Broader findings and caveats from the paper: The authors proposed that each seasonal influenza vaccination may bring in only a limited number of new T cells.

The germline V gene provides CDR1 MNHEY and CDR2 SVGAGI. The CDR3 measures 13 amino acids from cysteine to phenylalanine. The entry retains the CDR3 DNA only, 39 bases that are in frame from base 1. Relative to germline, V is 2 bases shorter and J is 3 bases shorter, with 7 bases between their ends. Library prep was done by RT-PCR. Sequencer: Illumina HiSeq 2500. TCRdb reprocessing: public reads trimmed at Q25 with fastp, clones called with MiXCR, in-frame beta chains kept. All rows with the same CDR3 protein become a single entry with the most common DNA and genes. The sample profile shows approximately 530,000 distinct CDR3 sequences; approximately 13% of them were found once. The ten biggest clones cover about 12% of the sample. This clonotype was counted only a few times. Its antigen is still unknown. Qualities for individual bases were not recorded, and no much larger clone is one base off. Read against the paper, the sample's time point label means: approximately 40 days after influenza vaccine administration.

The chain joins TRBV6-5 to TRBJ1-2; the D gene is unclear. The TCR was taken from a middle-aged man who received an inactivated influenza vaccine. Donor details come from another sample of the same person, matched by shared clones. This specimen was PBMCs from blood, taken 45 days after vaccination. Here the CDR3 is given as CASSYNSHYGYTF. At the DNA level, the sequence is TGTGCCAGCAGTTACAACAGTCACTATGGCTACACCTTC.